The 28 T cell receptor beta chains below come from one sample, sequenced in a study of cytomegalovirus exposure and HLA in healthy donors. The PCR ran on 60 Vbeta and 13 Jbeta primers. TCRdb's table, derived via immunoSEQ multiplex PCR, lists solely in-frame clones and lacks some. Among about 160,000 clones, roughly 85% were seen once, and the ten largest hold under 2.5%. The sample was PBMCs. Receptor source: a man aged 40-50 years in good health and CMV-seronegative.

The chain carries TRBV19 and TRBJ2-2, with D possibly matching TRBD1 (6 bases). Germline V CDR1 and CDR2: LNHDA, SQIVND (reference sequence). The CDR3 has 17 amino acids. V lost 6 bases and J lost 1, with 18 bases in between. Here the CDR3 DNA reads TGTGCCAGTAGCGCTGAACGGGACAACCAGAACACCGGGGAGCTGTTTTTT. Protein: CASSAERDNQNTGELFF.

This clone was detected once. The chain couples TRBV2 to TRBJ1-2; D uncertain. The V gene lost 7 bases and the J gene lost 9 bases, with 15 bases spanning the gap. CDR3 length: 12 residues. Germline lookup yields CDR1 SNHLY and CDR2 FYNNEI. CDR3 coding DNA: TGTGCCAGCACAATTTCTGGGAGGAGCTACACCTTC. This translates into CASTISGRSYTF. Variable domain in full (rest from reference TRBV2 and TRBJ1-2): EPEVTQTPSHQVTQMGQEVILRCVPISNHLYFYWYRQILGQKVEFLVSFYNNEISEKSEIFDDQFSVERPDGSNFTLKIRSTKLEDSAMYFCASTISGRSYTFGSGTRLTVV.

The rearrangement links TRBV13 to TRBJ1-1, with D possibly being TRBD1 (6 bases). Per germline, CDR1 PRHDT and CDR2 FYEKMQ (reference sequence). This CDR3 comprises 14 residues. V gave up 5 bases and J gave up 1 base, with 11 bases separating them. The CDR3 DNA sequence: TGTGCCAGCAGCCTCGGACAGACGAACACTGAAGCTTTCTTT. This sequence encodes CASSLGQTNTEAFF.

This clone was counted between two and nine times. This sequence joins TRBV28 and TRBJ2-5, with D maybe TRBD1 (7 bases). Germline V gene sequence: CDR1 MDHEN, CDR2 SYDVKM. This CDR3 is built from 15 residues. The V end was cut by 6 bases, the J end by 4 bases, with 18 bases between. The CDR3 DNA reads TGTGCCAGCAGGTCCCACCGACAGGGAGGAGAGACCCAGTACTTC. Amino acid sequence: CASRSHRQGGETQYF.

The rearrangement joins TRBV5-6 to TRBJ2-5; 11 nucleotides align to TRBD1. The CDR3 runs 16 residues. Germline-derived CDR1 and CDR2 are SGHDT and YYEEEE. Unmatched junction bases numbered 5, after V lost 0 bases and J lost 4 bases. In DNA, the CDR3 is TGTGCCAGCAGCTTGGTCGTCGGGACAGGGGGAGAGACCCAGTACTTC. Translation: CASSLVVGTGGETQYF.

The chain joins TRBV7-9 to TRBJ2-2; perhaps TRBD2 as D (6 bases). Germline loops: CDR1 SEHNR, CDR2 FQNEAQ (reference sequence). Trimming removed 2 bases from V and 7 bases from J, with 14 bases in between. CDR3 length: 15 amino acids. The CDR3 sequence: CASSLRGTTSGELFF. CDR3 nucleotides: TGTGCCAGCAGCTTACGGGGGACGACCAGCGGGGAGCTGTTTTTT.

The chain employs TRBV18 and TRBJ1-5; TRBD1 is a possible D gene (6 bases). Germline-derived CDR1 and CDR2 are KGHSH and LQKENI. Trimming pared 3 bases from V and 7 bases from J, leaving 13 bases between. This CDR3 comprises 14 residues. CDR3 residues: CASSPSGVDQPQHF. CDR3 coding DNA: TGTGCCAGCTCACCGTCAGGGGTGGACCAGCCCCAGCATTTT.

The chain has TRBV5-1 and TRBJ2-7, with 9 positions matching TRBD1. From germline, CDR1 is SGHRS and CDR2 YFSETQ. V was pared by 5 bases and J by 5 bases, with 8 bases of the junction left unmatched. The CDR3 is 14 amino acids. As DNA, the CDR3 is TGCGCCAGCAGGCCGGGACAGGGTTATAACGAGCAGTACTTC. Translated: CASRPGQGYNEQYF. Full variable domain (remainder filled in from reference TRBV5-1 and TRBJ2-7): KAGVTQTPRYLIKTRGQQVTLSCSPISGHRSVSWYQQTPGQGLQFLFEYFSETQRNKGNFPGRFSGRQFSNSRSEMNVSTLELGDSALYLCASRPGQGYNEQYFGPGTRLTVT.

This clone has only a few counts. This chain connects TRBV10-3 to TRBJ2-6; tentative D call: TRBD2 (5 bases). This CDR3 has 16 amino acids. Germline values: CDR1 ENHRY, CDR2 SYGVKD. With 4 bases removed from V and 1 base from J, the gap between germline ends came to 11 bases. Here the CDR3 reads CAISAREESGANVLTF. The CDR3 bases are TGTGCCATCAGTGCTCGGGAAGAGTCTGGGGCCAACGTCCTGACTTTC.

This clone was detected only a few times. This chain joins TRBV28 and TRBJ1-5; no clear D gene. The germline V gene has CDR1 MDHEN and CDR2 SYDVKM. V was trimmed by 2 bases and J by 5 bases, leaving 4 bases between them. This CDR3 contains 12 residues. The CDR3 coding sequence is TGTGCCAGCAGTTTACCAGATCAGCCCCAGCATTTT. It is translated as CASSLPDQPQHF. The whole variable domain, remainder taken from reference TRBV28 and TRBJ1-5, is DVKVTQSSRYLVKRTGEKVFLECVQDMDHENMFWYRQDPGLGLRLIYFSYDVKMKEKGDIPEGYSVSREKKERFSLILESASTNQTSMYLCASSLPDQPQHFGDGTRLSIL.

This clone was recorded once. V and J are TRBV5-1 and TRBJ2-7, with TRBD2 matching 10 bases. Trimming at V came to 0 bases and at J to 1 base, leaving 4 bases not matched to a gene. The CDR3 sequence is 16 residues long. The germline CDR1 and CDR2 sequences are SGHRS and YFSETQ. The CDR3 nucleotides are TGCGCCAGCAGCTTGGATGGGACTAGCGCATCCTACGAGCAGTACTTC. Translating it yields CASSLDGTSASYEQYF. Full variable domain (missing parts from reference TRBV5-1 and TRBJ2-7): KAGVTQTPRYLIKTRGQQVTLSCSPISGHRSVSWYQQTPGQGLQFLFEYFSETQRNKGNFPGRFSGRQFSNSRSEMNVSTLELGDSALYLCASSLDGTSASYEQYFGPGTRLTVT.

This clone was seen more than once but under ten times. V and J are TRBV6-1 and TRBJ1-2; D is undetermined. The CDR3 extends over 14 amino acids. CDR1 is MNHNS, CDR2 SASEGT, per germline. V dropped 7 bases and J dropped 0 bases, with 12 bases sitting between them. The CDR3 sequence is CASKKGGTNYGYTF. The CDR3 nucleotides read TGTGCCAGCAAGAAGGGAGGGACTAACTATGGCTACACCTTC.

This chain joins TRBV28 and TRBJ1-5; D remains ambiguous. The CDR3 sequence is 15 residues long. With 6 bases removed from V and 1 base from J, the gap between germline ends came to 13 bases. Germline V gene data show CDR1 as MDHEN and CDR2 as SYDVKM. In DNA form, the CDR3 reads TGTGCCAGCAGATCCCTTAGAAGAAGCAATCAGCCCCAGCATTTT. The encoded protein is CASRSLRRSNQPQHF.

This clone has a handful of counts. This chain joins TRBV5-1 and TRBJ2-5; D is unresolved. Looked up from germline, CDR1 is SGHRS and CDR2 is YFSETQ. V was shortened by 1 base and J by 0 bases, with 7 bases between the two germline ends. The CDR3 runs 14 residues. The CDR3 DNA follows: TGCGCCAGCAGCTTGTATAGAAACCAAGAGACCCAGTACTTC. This translates into CASSLYRNQETQYF.

This sequence joins TRBV30 and TRBJ2-7; the match to TRBD2 covers 13 bases. Germline V CDR1 and CDR2: GTSNPN, SVGIG (reference sequence). The CDR3 totals 15 residues. The junction had 4 bases not matched to a gene; V was cut back by 0 bases and J by 5 bases. The DNA for the CDR3 is TGTGCCTGGAGTGTAGGACTAGCGGGAGACCACGAGCAGTACTTC. Protein: CAWSVGLAGDHEQYF.

The chain combines TRBV19 with TRBJ2-5, with TRBD2 matching over 9 bases. Judging by the DNA end, TRBJ2-7 fits better; the J call may be wrong. CDR1 and CDR2 (germline): LNHDA, SQIVND (reference sequence). The CDR3 spans 14 residues. The chain's CDR3 is CASSSQGLAGEQYF. The DNA for the CDR3 is TGTGCCAGTAGTAGCCAGGGACTAGCAGGCGAGCAGTACTTC.

The chain joins TRBV19 to TRBJ2-3; TRBD2 matches 8 bases. From germline, CDR1 is LNHDA and CDR2 SQIVND (reference sequence). V was clipped by 4 bases and J by 2 bases; unmatched bases: 8. The length of the CDR3 is 16 residues. CDR3 region: CASSTRLATNTDTQYF. Here the CDR3 DNA reads TGTGCCAGTAGTACCCGACTAGCGACTAACACAGATACGCAGTATTTT.

The CDR3 bases are TGTGCTAGTGGTTTGGAAGGACAGAAGAATGAGCAGTTCTTC. Translated, it gives CASGLEGQKNEQFF. V and J are TRBV12-5 and TRBJ2-1, with D perhaps matching TRBD1 (6 bases). Trimming removed 1 base at V and 7 bases at J, with 11 bases between. CDR3 length equals 14 residues. The germline gives CDR1 LGHNT, CDR2 FRNRAP.

This chain links TRBV5-8 with TRBJ2-1; D is uncertain. Germline V gene lookup returns CDR1 SGHTS and CDR2 YDEGEE. CDR3 length: 14 amino acids. Trimming took off 0 bases at V and 3 bases at J, with 7 bases between the two ends. Here the CDR3 reads CASSLGQNYNEQFF. As DNA, the CDR3 is TGTGCCAGCAGCTTGGGGCAGAACTACAATGAGCAGTTCTTC.

The rearrangement uses TRBV7-9 and TRBJ2-1, with TRBD2 identical over 12 bases. Germline assignment: CDR1 SEHNR and CDR2 FQNEAQ (reference sequence). V gave up 6 bases and J gave up 4 bases; unmatched junction bases: 10. CDR3 size: 17 residues. Here the CDR3 reads CASRPTTGLAGYNEQFF. CDR3 coding DNA: TGTGCCAGCAGACCGACGACGGGACTAGCGGGTTACAATGAGCAGTTCTTC.

This clone appeared a few times. The gene calls are TRBV5-6 and TRBJ1-3, with TRBD1 matching over 8 bases. Per the germline V gene, CDR1 is SGHDT and CDR2 is YYEEEE. V gave up 3 bases and J gave up 9 bases; unmatched junction bases: 8. The length of the CDR3 is 14 residues. CDR3 protein: CASSSWTGMVTIYF. DNA of the CDR3: TGTGCCAGCAGCTCTTGGACAGGGATGGTCACCATATATTTT.

The CDR3 DNA sequence: TGTGCCTGGAGTCAACCCAGGGGTGGTAATCAGCCCCAGCATTTT. Its protein is CAWSQPRGGNQPQHF. The V call is TRBV30, the J call TRBJ1-5; possible D gene TRBD1, 6 bases. There are 15 residues in the CDR3. Deletions cut 2 bases from V and 4 bases from J, with 15 bases between. Germline CDR1 and CDR2: GTSNPN and SVGIG (reference sequence).

The V gene is TRBV7-2, the J gene TRBJ2-7; D is perhaps TRBD2 (5 bases). CDR1 and CDR2 from the germline V gene are SGHTA and FQGNSA. The CDR3 runs 16 residues. Trimming pared 1 base from V and 0 bases from J, leaving 13 bases between. Here the CDR3 reads CASSLVSGTNSYEQYF. DNA of the CDR3: TGTGCCAGCAGCTTAGTAAGCGGAACAAACTCCTACGAGCAGTACTTC. Complete variable domain (other parts from reference TRBV7-2 and TRBJ2-7): GAGVSQSPSNKVTEKGKDVELRCDPISGHTALYWYRQSLGQGLEFLIYFQGNSAPDKSGLPSDRFSAERTGGSVSTLTIQRTQQEDSAVYLCASSLVSGTNSYEQYFGPGTRLTVT.

The chain employs TRBV18 and TRBJ2-2; 7 bases are shared with TRBD1. The germline gives CDR1 KGHSH, CDR2 LQKENI. V lost 1 base, J lost 2 bases, and 4 bases stayed unmatched. The CDR3 consists of 16 residues. The CDR3 is CASSPLTGLNTGELFF. In nucleotides, the CDR3 is TGTGCCAGCTCACCACTGACAGGGTTAAACACCGGGGAGCTGTTTTTT.

The chain links TRBV6-6 to TRBJ2-1, with TRBD2 matching over 12 bases. This CDR3 contains 15 residues. Germline V gives CDR1 MNHNY, CDR2 SVGAGI (reference sequence). The V and J ends lost 6 bases and 4 bases, in that order; junction bases with no gene match: 4. The CDR3 coding sequence is TGTGCCAGCAGCCGGGGACTAGCGGGTTACAATGAGCAGTTCTTC. This sequence encodes CASSRGLAGYNEQFF.

This clone has just one count. The chain couples TRBV9 to TRBJ2-1; 11 positions match TRBD2. Losses at the gene ends were 5 bases for V and 15 bases for J; bases not matched to a gene: 13. The germline V gene has CDR1 SGDLS and CDR2 YYNGEE. This CDR3 is 14 amino acids long. Written as DNA, the CDR3 is TGTGCCAGCAGTCTAGCGGGAGGTCAATTTAGGCTGTTCTTC. Its translation is CASSLAGGQFRLFF.

J is TRBJ2-3 and V is TRBV5-1; 8 bases match TRBD1. There are 15 residues in the CDR3. V was pared by 3 bases and J by 8 bases, with 11 bases of the junction left unmatched. Germline V CDR1 and CDR2: SGHRS, YFSETQ. This CDR3 reads CASSSGQGRMGTQYF. The DNA for the CDR3 is TGCGCCAGCAGCTCAGGACAGGGCCGGATGGGTACGCAGTATTTT. The full variable domain, completed using reference TRBV5-1 and TRBJ2-3, is KAGVTQTPRYLIKTRGQQVTLSCSPISGHRSVSWYQQTPGQGLQFLFEYFSETQRNKGNFPGRFSGRQFSNSRSEMNVSTLELGDSALYLCASSSGQGRMGTQYFGPGTRLTVL.

This chain joins TRBV5-6 and TRBJ1-6, with TRBD1 matching over 8 bases. Germline lookup yields CDR1 SGHDT and CDR2 YYEEEE. The CDR3 contains 14 residues. V shed 1 base and J 8 bases; nucleotides not matched to a gene: 2. CDR3 protein: CASSLPDRDSPLHF. The CDR3 DNA reads TGTGCCAGCAGCTTGCCGGACAGGGATTCACCCCTCCACTTT.